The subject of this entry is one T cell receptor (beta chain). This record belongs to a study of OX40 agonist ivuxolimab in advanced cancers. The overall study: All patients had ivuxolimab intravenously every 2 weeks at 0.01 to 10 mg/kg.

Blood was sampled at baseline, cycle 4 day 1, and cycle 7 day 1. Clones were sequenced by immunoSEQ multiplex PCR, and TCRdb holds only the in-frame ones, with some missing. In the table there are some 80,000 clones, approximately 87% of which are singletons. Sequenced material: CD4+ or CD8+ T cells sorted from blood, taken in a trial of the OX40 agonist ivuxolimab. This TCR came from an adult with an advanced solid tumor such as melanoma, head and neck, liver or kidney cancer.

CDR3 residues: CASSLQFTDTQYF. In DNA, the CDR3 is TGTGCCAGCAGCTTACAGTTCACAGATACGCAGTATTTT. The chain combines TRBV7-2 with TRBJ2-3; no reliable D call. The germline V gene encodes CDR1 SGHTA and CDR2 FQGNSA. CDR3 length: 13 amino acids. Deletions cut 2 bases from V and 2 bases from J, with 5 bases between. The full variable domain, its missing parts supplied by reference TRBV7-2 and TRBJ2-3, is GAGVSQSPSNKVTEKGKDVELRCDPISGHTALYWYRQSLGQGLEFLIYFQGNSAPDKSGLPSDRFSAERTGGSVSTLTIQRTQQEDSAVYLCASSLQFTDTQYFGPGTRLTVL.